The T cell receptor beta chain described here comes from a study of T cells after posttransplantation cyclophosphamide. CDR1 and CDR2 from the germline V gene are KGHSH and LQKENI. V lost 4 bases to trimming and J lost 1 base; unmatched junction nucleotides: 7. The CDR3 sequence is 16 residues long. This related bone marrow graft donor gave peripheral blood on the day of marrow donation. Findings of the study overall: Blood and skin or GI T cell repertoires showed limited TRB overlap. After PTCy, TRB diversity resembled that of CNI/methotrexate controls. Later post-transplant blood repertoires were often dominated by donor CD8+ memory clones.

TCRdb's copy holds only in-frame clones and misses some; the assay was immunoSEQ multiplex PCR. The sample presents some 40,000 clones, none singletons. In its sample, this clone was seen many times. Its antigen remains unknown. Sequences were obtained from PBMCs. The receptor was isolated from a man over 45 in good health, CMV-negative, and a related stem cell transplant donor. The rearrangement links TRBV18 to TRBJ1-3, with 7 bases fitting TRBD1. CDR3 amino acids: CASSLGQVSSGNTIYF. The DNA of the CDR3 is TGTGCCAGCTCACTAGGACAGGTATCGTCTGGAAACACCATATATTTT.